Sequencing of this T cell receptor (beta chain) was carried out in a study of blood T cell repertoires in COVID-19. Study background: From the United States, Italy and Spain came samples of acute and convalescent COVID-19. Sample material is recorded as cDNA or gDNA derived from T cells, B-cell-depleted T cells, or PBMCs.

Per the original methods: Estimates of nucleated cell counts were drawn from the amplification of reference gene primers. Sequencing used immunoSEQ multiplex PCR; TCRdb keeps in-frame clones, though not all of them. V, J and clone size derive from that table, while D and trimming were established from the DNA sequence. The profile covers approximately 190,000 clones, with 79% appearing a single time and roughly 17% taken by the ten largest. Per germline, CDR1 SGHRS and CDR2 YFSETQ. V gave up 2 bases and J gave up 3 bases; unmatched junction bases: 5. The CDR3 runs 16 residues. The sequencing input was peripheral blood. This rearrangement joins TRBV5-1 to TRBJ2-2, with 9 bases identical to TRBD1. The clonotype originates from a man aged 55-75 years with active or convalescent COVID-19. This chain's CDR3 is CASSLQGARDTGELFF. In DNA form, the CDR3 reads TGCGCCAGCAGCTTACAGGGGGCGCGCGACACCGGGGAGCTGTTTTTT.